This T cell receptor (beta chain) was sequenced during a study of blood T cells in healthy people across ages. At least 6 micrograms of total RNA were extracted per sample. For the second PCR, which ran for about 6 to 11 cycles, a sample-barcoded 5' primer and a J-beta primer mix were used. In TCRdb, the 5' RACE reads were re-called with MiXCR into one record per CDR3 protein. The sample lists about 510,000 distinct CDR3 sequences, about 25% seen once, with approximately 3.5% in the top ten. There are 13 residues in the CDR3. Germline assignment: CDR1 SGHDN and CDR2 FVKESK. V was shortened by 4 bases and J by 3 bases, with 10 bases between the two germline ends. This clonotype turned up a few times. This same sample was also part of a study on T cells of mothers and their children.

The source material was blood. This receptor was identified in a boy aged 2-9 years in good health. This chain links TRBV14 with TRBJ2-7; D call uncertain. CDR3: CASSRSRSYEQYF. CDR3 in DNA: TGTGCCAGCAGCCGGTCGAGGAGCTACGAGCAGTACTTC. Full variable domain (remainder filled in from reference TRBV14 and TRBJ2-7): EAGVTQFPSHSVIEKGQTVTLRCDPISGHDNLYWYRRVMGKEIKFLLHFVKESKQDESGMPNNRFLAERTGGTYSTLKVQPAELEDSGVYFCASSRSRSYEQYFGPGTRLTVT.